This record covers a single T cell receptor (beta chain). This sample was included in a study of blood T cell repertoires in COVID-19. Looking at the study overall: The origin of the acute and convalescent COVID-19 samples was the United States, Italy and Spain. Nucleic acid was either cDNA or gDNA, and it came from T cells, B-cell-depleted T cells, or PBMCs.

There are 14 residues in the CDR3. The J segment lost 2 bases and the V segment lost 5 bases, leaving 6 bases of the junction unmatched. Germline-derived CDR1 and CDR2 are LNHDA and SQIVND (reference sequence). TCRdb keeps only in-frame clones here, not all; method: immunoSEQ multiplex PCR. In the table there are 55,000 to 70,000 clones, about 88% of which are singletons. Residents of about two dozen US areas, aged 18 to 89 years, made up the participants. The source material was PBMCs or T cells enriched from blood (not recorded which). The rearrangement uses TRBV19 and TRBJ2-7; 7 bases map to TRBD1. This clonotype was sampled from a woman in her thirties or forties who had recovered from COVID-19. The CDR3 reads CASSEDRNPYEQYF. The CDR3 coding sequence is TGTGCCAGTAGTGAGGACAGGAACCCCTACGAGCAGTACTTC.